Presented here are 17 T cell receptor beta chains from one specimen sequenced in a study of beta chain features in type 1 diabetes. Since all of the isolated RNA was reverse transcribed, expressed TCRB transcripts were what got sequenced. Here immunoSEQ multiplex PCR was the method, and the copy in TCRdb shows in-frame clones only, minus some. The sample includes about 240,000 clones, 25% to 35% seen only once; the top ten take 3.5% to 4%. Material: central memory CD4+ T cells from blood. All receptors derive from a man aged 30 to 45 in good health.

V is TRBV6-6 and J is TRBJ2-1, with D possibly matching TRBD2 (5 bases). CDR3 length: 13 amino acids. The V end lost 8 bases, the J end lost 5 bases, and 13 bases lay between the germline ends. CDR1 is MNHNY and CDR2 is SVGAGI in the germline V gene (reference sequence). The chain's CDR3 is CASRGAADNEQFF. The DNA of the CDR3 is TGTGCCAGCCGGGGTGCAGCAGACAATGAGCAGTTCTTC.

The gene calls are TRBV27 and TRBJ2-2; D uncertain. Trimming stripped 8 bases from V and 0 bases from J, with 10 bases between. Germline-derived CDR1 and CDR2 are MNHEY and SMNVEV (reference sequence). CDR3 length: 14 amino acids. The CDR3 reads CASRLHANTGELFF. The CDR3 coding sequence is TGTGCCAGCCGCCTTCATGCGAACACCGGGGAGCTGTTTTTT.

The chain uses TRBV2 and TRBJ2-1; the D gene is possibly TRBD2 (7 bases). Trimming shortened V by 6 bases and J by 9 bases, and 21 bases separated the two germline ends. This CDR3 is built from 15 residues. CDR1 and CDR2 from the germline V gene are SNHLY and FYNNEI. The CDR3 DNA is TGTGCCAGCAGAGTAGGGGGGGTCAGGGCCGGTGAGCAGTTCTTC. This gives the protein CASRVGGVRAGEQFF.

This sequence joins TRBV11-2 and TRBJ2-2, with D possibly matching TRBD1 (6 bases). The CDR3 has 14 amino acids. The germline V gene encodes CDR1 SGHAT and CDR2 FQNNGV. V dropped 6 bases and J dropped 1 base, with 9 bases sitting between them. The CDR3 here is CASSPDRNTGELFF. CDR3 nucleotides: TGTGCCAGCAGTCCGGACAGGAACACCGGGGAGCTGTTTTTT.

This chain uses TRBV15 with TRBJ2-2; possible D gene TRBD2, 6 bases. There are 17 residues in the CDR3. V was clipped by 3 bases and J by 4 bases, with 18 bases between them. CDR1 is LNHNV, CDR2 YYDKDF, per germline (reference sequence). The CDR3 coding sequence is TGTGCCACCAGCAGGACCTTAGACGGAGGGGCCACCGGGGAGCTGTTTTTT. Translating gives CATSRTLDGGATGELFF.

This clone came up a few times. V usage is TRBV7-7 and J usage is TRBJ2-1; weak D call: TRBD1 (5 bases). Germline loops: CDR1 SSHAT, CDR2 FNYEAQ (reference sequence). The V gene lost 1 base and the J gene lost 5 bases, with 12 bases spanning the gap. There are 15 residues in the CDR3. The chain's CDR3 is CASSLEWGRDNEQFF. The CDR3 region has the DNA TGTGCCAGCAGCTTAGAATGGGGCAGGGACAATGAGCAGTTCTTC.

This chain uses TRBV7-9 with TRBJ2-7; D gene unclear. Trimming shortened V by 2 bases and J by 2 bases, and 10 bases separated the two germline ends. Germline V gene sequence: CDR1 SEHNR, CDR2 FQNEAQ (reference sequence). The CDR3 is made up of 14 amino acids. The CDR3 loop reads CASSLQSGAYEQYF. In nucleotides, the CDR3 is TGTGCCAGCAGCTTACAATCTGGGGCCTACGAGCAGTACTTC.

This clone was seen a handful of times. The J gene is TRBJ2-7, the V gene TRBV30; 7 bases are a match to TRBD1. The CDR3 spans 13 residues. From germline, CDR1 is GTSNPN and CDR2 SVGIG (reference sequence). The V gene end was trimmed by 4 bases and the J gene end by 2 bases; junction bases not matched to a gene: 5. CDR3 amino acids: CAWNRGKTYEQYF. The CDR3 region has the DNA TGTGCCTGGAACAGGGGTAAAACCTACGAGCAGTACTTC.

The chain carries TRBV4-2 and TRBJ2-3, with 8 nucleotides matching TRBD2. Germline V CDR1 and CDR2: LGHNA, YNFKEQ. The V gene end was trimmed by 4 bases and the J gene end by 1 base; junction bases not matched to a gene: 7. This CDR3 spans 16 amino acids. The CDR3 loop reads CASSRTGTRGTDTQYF. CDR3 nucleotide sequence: TGTGCCAGCAGCCGTACCGGGACTAGGGGCACAGATACGCAGTATTTT.

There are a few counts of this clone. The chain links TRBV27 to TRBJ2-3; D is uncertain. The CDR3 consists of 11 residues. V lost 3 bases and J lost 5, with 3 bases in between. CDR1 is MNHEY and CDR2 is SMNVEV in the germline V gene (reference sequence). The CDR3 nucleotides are TGTGCCAGCAGTTTTGGAGATACGCAGTATTTT. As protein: CASSFGDTQYF.

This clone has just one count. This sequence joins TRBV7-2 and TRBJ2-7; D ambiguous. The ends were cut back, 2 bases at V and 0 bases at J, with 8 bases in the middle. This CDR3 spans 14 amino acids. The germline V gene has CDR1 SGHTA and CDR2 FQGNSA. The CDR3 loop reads CASSLPASSYEQYF. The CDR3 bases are TGTGCCAGCAGCTTACCGGCTAGCTCCTACGAGCAGTACTTC.

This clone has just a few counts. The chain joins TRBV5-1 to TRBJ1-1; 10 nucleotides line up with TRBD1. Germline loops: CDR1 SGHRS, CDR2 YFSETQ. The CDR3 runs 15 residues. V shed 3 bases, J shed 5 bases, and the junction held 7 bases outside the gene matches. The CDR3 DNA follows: TGCGCCAGCAGCTCGGACAGGGGGATTTGGACTGAAGCTTTCTTT. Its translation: CASSSDRGIWTEAFF.

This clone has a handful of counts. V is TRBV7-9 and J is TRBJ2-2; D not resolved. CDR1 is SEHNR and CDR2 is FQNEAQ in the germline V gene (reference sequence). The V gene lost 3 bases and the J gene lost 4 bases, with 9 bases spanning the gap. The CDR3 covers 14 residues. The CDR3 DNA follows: TGTGCCAGCAGCTTTCCCCGGACCACCGGGGAGCTGTTTTTT. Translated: CASSFPRTTGELFF.

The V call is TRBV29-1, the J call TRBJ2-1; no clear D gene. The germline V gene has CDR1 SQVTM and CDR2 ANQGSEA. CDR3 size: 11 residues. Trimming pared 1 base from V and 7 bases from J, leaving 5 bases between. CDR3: CSVEGKNEQFF. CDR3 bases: TGCAGCGTTGAAGGAAAGAATGAGCAGTTCTTC.

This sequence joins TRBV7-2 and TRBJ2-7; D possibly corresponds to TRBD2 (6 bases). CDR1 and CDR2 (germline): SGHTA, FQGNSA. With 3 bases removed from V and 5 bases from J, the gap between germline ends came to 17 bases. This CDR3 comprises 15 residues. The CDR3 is CASSFPGTGAHEQYF. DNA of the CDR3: TGTGCCAGCAGCTTCCCCGGGACTGGTGCCCACGAGCAGTACTTC.

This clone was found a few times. The CDR3 is CASSPGRQGTDTQYF. The CDR3 DNA sequence: TGTGCCAGCTCACCAGGAAGACAGGGGACAGATACGCAGTATTTT. The V and J genes are TRBV18 and TRBJ2-3; 8 bases are shared with TRBD1. Trimming cost V 2 bases and J 3 bases; bases outside gene matches: 4. Germline loops: CDR1 KGHSH, CDR2 LQKENI. There are 15 residues in the CDR3.

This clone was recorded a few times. DNA of the CDR3: TGCGCCAGCAGCTTGGGCGGGAGCGTTAGCACAGATACGCAGTATTTT. Residues: CASSLGGSVSTDTQYF. The chain links TRBV5-1 to TRBJ2-3; 7 bases are a match to TRBD2. The germline gives CDR1 SGHRS, CDR2 YFSETQ. The CDR3 totals 16 residues. Losses at the gene ends were 0 bases for V and 0 bases for J; bases not matched to a gene: 4.